Presented here are 13 T cell receptor beta chains from one specimen sequenced in a study of blood T cell repertoires in COVID-19. Some clones are missing from TCRdb's copy, which holds only in-frame ones; the method was immunoSEQ multiplex PCR. Of 250,000 or so clones detected, roughly 80% appear once; the ten largest clones hold about 1.7%. Sequences were obtained from PBMCs or T cells enriched from blood (not recorded which). The receptors here all came from a man aged 60 to 69 who had recovered from COVID-19.

This chain links TRBV5-1 with TRBJ2-1; TRBD2 matches at 7 bases. The CDR3 sequence is 14 residues long. The germline gives CDR1 SGHRS, CDR2 YFSETQ. V dropped 4 bases and J dropped 0; count of bases not matched to a gene: 1. CDR3 protein: CASSGGSSYNEQFF. As DNA, the CDR3 is TGCGCCAGCAGCGGCGGGAGCTCCTACAATGAGCAGTTCTTC.

This chain joins TRBV27 and TRBJ1-5; unclear D gene. Germline CDR1 reads MNHEY; CDR2 reads SMNVEV (reference sequence). The CDR3 has 13 amino acids. V shed 6 bases and J shed 6 bases, with 12 bases lying between them. The CDR3 coding sequence is TGTGCCAGCAGCCCGCGGCGGAGTCAGCCCCAGCATTTT. Translated: CASSPRRSQPQHF.

The CDR3 nucleotides read TGTGCCAGCAGTGAACTCCAGGGGGGACTCTACGAGCAGTACTTC. Protein sequence: CASSELQGGLYEQYF. V usage is TRBV2 and J usage is TRBJ2-7; perhaps TRBD1 as D (7 bases). The CDR3 totals 15 residues. Deletions cut 2 bases from V and 3 bases from J, with 14 bases between. Germline V CDR1 and CDR2: SNHLY, FYNNEI.

This sequence joins TRBV4-2 and TRBJ1-2, with TRBD1 matching over 8 bases. V trimming: 4 bases; J trimming: 8 bases; junction bases outside the gene matches: 15. The CDR3 has 16 amino acids. The germline V gene encodes CDR1 LGHNA and CDR2 YNFKEQ. CDR3 in amino acids: CASSLEKAGTGGGYTF. The CDR3 DNA is TGTGCCAGCAGCCTAGAAAAAGCCGGGACAGGTGGCGGCTACACCTTC.

V gene TRBV2 combines with J gene TRBJ1-2, with a tentative D call TRBD1 (5 bases). The CDR3 covers 12 residues. The V gene lost 4 bases and the J gene lost 4 bases, with 7 bases spanning the gap. Germline CDR1 is SNHLY and CDR2 is FYNNEI. The CDR3 region is CASSGQGYGYTF. The CDR3 DNA follows: TGTGCCAGCAGTGGCCAGGGCTATGGCTACACCTTC.

To note about this clone: In the same sample, other DNA sequences code for this CDR3. This rearrangement joins TRBV28 to TRBJ1-4, with 9 bases identical to TRBD1. Trimming took 4 bases from V and 7 from J; bases not matched to a gene: 4. Germline V lookup: CDR1 MDHEN, CDR2 SYDVKM. This CDR3 region has 14 residues. The CDR3, as DNA: TGTGCCAGCAGTTCAACAGGGGGCGTTGAAAAACTGTTTTTT. It is translated as CASSSTGGVEKLFF.

The V gene is TRBV7-8, the J gene TRBJ1-6, with D possibly TRBD1 on 6 matching bases. Germline-derived CDR1 and CDR2 are SGHVS and FQNEAQ. This CDR3 has 15 residues. Trimming left V 5 bases short and J 5 bases short, with 13 bases between. The CDR3 is CASSPGTPDNSPLHF. Here the CDR3 DNA reads TGTGCCAGCAGCCCCGGGACACCGGATAATTCACCCCTCCACTTT.

This chain uses TRBV15 with TRBJ1-4; TRBD1 aligns across 9 bases. The CDR3 extends over 15 amino acids. The germline CDR1 and CDR2 sequences are LNHNV and YYDKDF (reference sequence). The ends lost 0 bases at V and 6 bases at J; junction bases unmatched: 2. For the CDR3, the DNA is TGTGCCACCAGCAGAGACCGGGACAGGGATGAAAAACTGTTTTTT. It specifies CATSRDRDRDEKLFF.

The chain employs TRBV11-2 and TRBJ2-4; 10 bases line up with TRBD1. Germline loops: CDR1 SGHAT, CDR2 FQNNGV. Trimming cost V 5 bases and J 0 bases; bases outside gene matches: 7. The CDR3 runs 17 residues. The CDR3 coding sequence is TGTGCCAGCAGCCCTCGGACAGGGGGTGTAGCCAAAAACATTCAGTACTTC. It is translated as CASSPRTGGVAKNIQYF.

This chain joins TRBV5-4 and TRBJ2-1; 10 bases fit TRBD2. The CDR3 totals 18 residues. Germline loops: CDR1 SGHNT, CDR2 YYREEE (reference sequence). The junction had 12 bases not matched to a gene; V was cut back by 0 bases and J by 6 bases. In DNA form, the CDR3 reads TGTGCCAGCAGCTTGGAGGGCAGCGGGGGGGCGACCCGCAATGAGCAGTTCTTC. Amino acids: CASSLEGSGGATRNEQFF. The whole variable domain, remainder taken from reference TRBV5-4 and TRBJ2-1, is ETGVTQSPTHLIKTRGQQVTLRCSSQSGHNTVSWYQQALGQGPQFIFQYYREEENGRGNFPPRFSGLQFPNYSSELNVNALELDDSALYLCASSLEGSGGATRNEQFFGPGTRLTVL.

V and J are TRBV24-1 and TRBJ1-5, with TRBD1 identical over 8 bases. Germline V gene data show CDR1 as KGHDR and CDR2 as SFDVKD. This CDR3 is 15 amino acids long. V lost 2 bases and J lost 6; bases outside the gene matches: 5. The CDR3 reads CATSDSDRGGQPQHF. The CDR3 DNA reads as TGTGCCACCAGTGATTCCGACAGGGGTGGTCAGCCCCAGCATTTT.

The V gene is TRBV29-1, the J gene TRBJ1-2; unclear D gene. Germline assignment: CDR1 SQVTM and CDR2 ANQGSEA. V shed 6 bases and J shed 1 base, with 15 bases lying between them. This CDR3 has 14 amino acids. The CDR3, as DNA: TGCAGCGTCCCCACCATACAGTGTAACTATGGCTACACCTTC. This sequence encodes CSVPTIQCNYGYTF. Full variable domain (missing parts from reference TRBV29-1 and TRBJ1-2): SAVISQKPSRDICQRGTSLTIQCQVDSQVTMMFWYRQQPGQSLTLIATANQGSEATYESGFVIDKFPISRPNLTFSTLTVSNMSPEDSSIYLCSVPTIQCNYGYTFGSGTRLTVV.

This sequence joins TRBV4-3 and TRBJ1-5; the D gene is possibly TRBD1 (6 bases). Germline V CDR1 and CDR2: LGHNA, YSLEER. This CDR3 has 15 residues. The ends were cut back, 1 base at V and 6 bases at J, with 13 bases in the middle. In DNA, the CDR3 is TGCGCCAGCAGCCAAGTTGGGGGGGCTGGTCAGCCCCAGCATTTT. Its protein is CASSQVGGAGQPQHF.